The rows below give T cell receptor beta chains drawn from one sample of a study of T cells after yellow fever vaccination. TCRdb called the 5' RACE reads again in MiXCR, with one record for every CDR3 protein. The profile shows about 340,000 distinct CDR3 sequences, approximately 3.9% of them singletons. The specimen comprised PBMCs, sampled 5 days after the yellow fever booster vaccination. Receptor source: a man aged 18 to 30 who received the YFV17D yellow fever vaccine. The CDR3 runs from the conserved cysteine through the conserved F or W. Fields, in order: J gene, V gene, D gene, clone size, CDR3 DNA, CDR3 protein. A D gene is named only where the DNA matches it firmly. Some rows have no size entry. The others give once, few or many, or a class for an expanded clone.

TRBJ1-5	TRBV19	NA	few	TGTGCCAGTAGTATAGATCCGTATCAGCCCCAGCATTTT	CASSIDPYQPQHF
TRBJ2-5	TRBV29-1	NA	many	TGCAGCGCAAGGACACAAGAGACCCAGTACTTC	CSARTQETQYF
TRBJ2-1	TRBV24-1	TRBD2	few	TGTGCCACCAGTGATTTGCTTAGCGGGGTAAATGAGCAGTTCTTC	CATSDLLSGVNEQFF
TRBJ2-3	TRBV5-4	NA	few	TGTGCCAGCAGCTTGGGGCTCGAACCACCCACAGATACGCAGTATTTT	CASSLGLEPPTDTQYF
TRBJ2-2	TRBV12-3/TRBV12-4	NA	many	TGTGCCAGCAGTTTATTACGTAACACCGGGGAGCTGTTTTTT	CASSLLRNTGELFF
TRBJ1-1	TRBV4-2	NA	many	TGTGCCAGCAGCCAAGAGGCAGGGTCCACTGAAGCTTTCTTT	CASSQEAGSTEAFF
TRBJ2-3	TRBV20-1	NA	NA	TGCAGTGCCCCCTCGGAGGTTTCAGATACGCAGTATTTT	CSAPSEVSDTQYF
TRBJ2-7	TRBV6-6	TRBD2	few	TGTGCCAGCAGTTACTCGATACCGGGGGGATTCGAGCAGTACTTC	CASSYSIPGGFEQYF
TRBJ2-3	TRBV11-2	TRBD2	many	TGTGCCAGTGTGGGGGTAGCGGGGAGCACAGATACGCAGTATTTT	CASVGVAGSTDTQYF
TRBJ2-1	TRBV21-1	NA	many	TGTGCCAGCAGCAAGACGGCTGTTAGTAATGAGCAGTTCTTC	CASSKTAVSNEQFF
TRBJ2-2	TRBV6-4	NA	NA	TGTGCCAGCAGTGCTGGACATCCGAACACCGGGGAGCTGTTTTTT	CASSAGHPNTGELFF
TRBJ2-6	TRBV7-3	NA	few	TGTGCCAGCAGCCCAGATGGGGCCAACGTCCTGACTTTC	CASSPDGANVLTF
TRBJ2-2	TRBV7-9	NA	few	TGTGCCAGCAGGCTGACGGACGGGAACACCGGGGAGCTGTTTTTT	CASRLTDGNTGELFF
TRBJ2-2	TRBV7-2	NA	many	TGTGCCAGCAGCTTGACGATAAGCACCGGGGAGCTGTTTTTT	CASSLTISTGELFF
TRBJ2-7	TRBV7-9	TRBD2	NA	TGTGCCAGCAGAGCGGGGAGCTCCTACGAGCAGTACTTC	CASRAGSSYEQYF
TRBJ2-7	TRBV5-6	TRBD1	few	TGTGCCAGCAGCTGGGGACAGCCCAGCTACGAGCAGTACTTC	CASSWGQPSYEQYF
TRBJ1-2	TRBV24-1	NA	NA	TGTGCCACCGCCGATTCCTATGGCTACACCTTC	CATADSYGYTF
TRBJ1-1	TRBV5-1	TRBD1	NA	TGCGCCAGCAGCTTACCGGGACAGATAGGTGAAGCTTTCTTT	CASSLPGQIGEAFF
TRBJ2-3	TRBV6-5	TRBD1	many	TGTGCCAGCAGACACGACAGGGTGCAGTATTTT	CASRHDRVQYF
TRBJ1-5	TRBV20-1	NA	few	TGCAGTGCCTCGCCCGGAGTTAATCAGCCCCAGCATTTT	CSASPGVNQPQHF
TRBJ2-5	TRBV20-1	TRBD1	few	TGCAGTGCTAGCTTCAGGGGGTTCCAAGAGACCCAGTACTTC	CSASFRGFQETQYF
TRBJ2-4	TRBV11-2	NA	NA	TGTGCCAGCAGCTTATATGACCGGGAGCACATTCAGTACTTC	CASSLYDREHIQYF
TRBJ2-1	TRBV5-1	TRBD2	many	TGCGCCAGCAGCGGAAGGACTAGCGAGGGGAATGAGCAGTTCTTC	CASSGRTSEGNEQFF
TRBJ2-3	TRBV15	TRBD2	few	TGTGCCACCAGCAGAGAGCTAGCGGGGGGCCTCACAGATACGCAGTATTTT	CATSRELAGGLTDTQYF
TRBJ2-3	TRBV4-1	NA	many	TGCGCCAGCAGGGGGGGGCCCTGGCGGGCAGATACGCAGTATTTT	CASRGGPWRADTQYF
TRBJ2-2	TRBV6-4	TRBD2	few	TGTGCCAGCAGTGACTCTAGCGGGGGGGCCGGCGGGGAGCTGTTTTTT	CASSDSSGGAGGELFF
TRBJ1-3	TRBV7-2	TRBD1	few	TGTGCCAGCAGCTTAGCAGATCAGGGGGCCTCTGGAAACACCATATATTTT	CASSLADQGASGNTIYF
TRBJ1-3	TRBV28	NA	few	TGTGCCAGCAGGGGAGGAGGTGAGCCCTCAGGGAGCTCTGGAAACACCATATATTTT	CASRGGGEPSGSSGNTIYF
TRBJ2-7	TRBV7-3	TRBD2	few	TGTGCCAGCAGCTTCGGCGGGGGGAGCTCCTACGAGCAGTACTTC	CASSFGGGSSYEQYF
TRBJ2-2	TRBV10-3	NA	NA	TGTGCCATCAGTGAGTCGGGACACCCCACCGGGGAGCTGTTTTTT	CAISESGHPTGELFF
TRBJ2-5	TRBV5-1	TRBD1	many	TGCGCCAGCAGCCAACGACAGGGCCAAGAGACCCAGTACTTC	CASSQRQGQETQYF
TRBJ2-3	TRBV7-9	NA	few	TGTGCCAGTACACAGACAGTCTCTAGCACAGATACGCAGTATTTT	CASTQTVSSTDTQYF
TRBJ2-1	TRBV20-1	TRBD1	NA	TGCAGTGCTAGAGATCCCCAGGGGGCTGGGAATGAGCAGTTCTTC	CSARDPQGAGNEQFF
TRBJ2-4	TRBV6-5	NA	many	TGTGCCAGCAGTTACACGGCAGGGCCCGAGGGGGCCAAAAACATTCAGTACTTC	CASSYTAGPEGAKNIQYF
TRBJ2-3	TRBV6-5	TRBD2	NA	TGTGCCAGCCGCTCTAGCGGGGGTAGTCCTACGCAGTATTTT	CASRSSGGSPTQYF
TRBJ2-1	TRBV7-2	NA	NA	TGTGCCAGCAGCTTAGCGACTGGGGTCCCCTACGAGCAGTTCTTC	CASSLATGVPYEQFF
TRBJ2-5	TRBV11-2	NA	many	TGTGCCAGCAGCCGAGGACAATTTAAAGAGACCCAGTACTTC	CASSRGQFKETQYF
TRBJ1-5	TRBV20-1	NA	NA	TGCAGTGCTAGTGCAGGGAATCAGCCCCAGCATTTT	CSASAGNQPQHF
TRBJ1-3	TRBV29-1	NA	many	TGCAGCGTTCAGGGGTCTGGAAACACCATATATTTT	CSVQGSGNTIYF
TRBJ1-4	TRBV6-5	NA	many	TGTGCCAGCAGTTTCCAAGGGGCAGGTGAAAAACTGTTTTTT	CASSFQGAGEKLFF
TRBJ1-2	TRBV4-3	NA	NA	TGCGCCAGCAGCCAGGGACCTGAGGGGGGTGGCTACACCTTC	CASSQGPEGGGYTF
TRBJ1-2	TRBV28	NA	many	TGTGGATGGGGTGACTATGGCTACACCTTC	CGWGDYGYTF
TRBJ2-3	TRBV6-2/TRBV6-3	NA	many	TGTGCCGGATCTCTGGCAGGCACAGATACGCAGTATTTT	CAGSLAGTDTQYF
TRBJ2-7	TRBV3-1	NA	NA	TGTGCCAGCAGCCAAGCGAGCAGGGGCCACGAGCAGTACTTC	CASSQASRGHEQYF
TRBJ2-1	TRBV20-1	NA	few	TGCAGTGCTAGCTGGAGCTCCTACAATGAGCAGTTCTTC	CSASWSSYNEQFF
TRBJ2-1	TRBV6-2/TRBV6-3	TRBD2	many	TGTGCCAGCGAGACTAGCGGGGTATATGAGCAGTTCTTC	CASETSGVYEQFF
TRBJ2-7	TRBV4-3	NA	few	TGCGCCAGCAGCCAAGCGGTGCAGGAGACCTACGAGCAGTACTTC	CASSQAVQETYEQYF
TRBJ2-6	TRBV20-1	TRBD1	NA	TGCAGTGCTCGGGGACAGACCGGGGCCATCGTCCTGACTTTC	CSARGQTGAIVLTF
TRBJ2-1	TRBV20-1	NA	few	TGCAGTGCCCGAGAGGGCCTGTCCCTCCAGTTCTTC	CSAREGLSLQFF
TRBJ2-2	TRBV27	NA	NA	TGTGCCAGCAGTTTAAGCCCGTTTGGGGGGGGGCCCACCGGGGAGCTGTTTTTT	CASSLSPFGGGPTGELFF
TRBJ2-3	TRBV7-6	TRBD1	many	TGTGCCAGCAGCTTCGTAGGGACAGGGGGCACAGATACGCAGTATTTT	CASSFVGTGGTDTQYF
TRBJ1-1	TRBV20-1	NA	NA	TGCAGTGCTAGCTCAACCGCGAACACTGAAGCTTTCTTT	CSASSTANTEAFF
TRBJ2-5	TRBV7-6	TRBD2	few	TGTGCCAGCAGCTTAACCCTTACTAGCGGGGGATTCCAAGAGACCCAGTACTTC	CASSLTLTSGGFQETQYF
TRBJ1-5	TRBV12-3/TRBV12-4	NA	few	TGTGCCAGCAGTTTAACGGGACGTCAGCCCCAGCATTTT	CASSLTGRQPQHF